This T cell receptor (beta chain) was obtained from a study of cytomegalovirus exposure and HLA in healthy donors. Study as a whole: Membership in the Caucasian-associated ancestry cluster was found for about four fifths of roughly 360 genotyped donors. Study-wide results and caveats: The study designated 150 to 200 TCR beta chains cytomegalovirus-associated. Relative to the approximately 680-donor mean, N-insertions were reportedly fewer in an Asian-associated ancestry cluster in a later analysis.

As concerns this clone: Its antigen is not identified. Other DNA sequences in this specimen translate into the identical CDR3.

PCR amplification relied on 60 Vbeta primers (plus 13 Jbeta primers). Profiled with immunoSEQ multiplex PCR; TCRdb holds only in-frame clones, not every one. This sample carries over 95,000 clones, 70% to 80% of them seen once, and the ten largest clones take less than 6%. The CDR3 consists of 13 residues. Germline lookup yields CDR1 SNHLY and CDR2 FYNNEI. The chain joins TRBV2 to TRBJ2-7; tentative D call: TRBD2 (5 bases). Specimen: PBMCs. The sequence was obtained from a woman between 25 and 40 years old in good health and CMV-seropositive. The chain's CDR3 is CVSKEETAYEQYF. The DNA for the CDR3 is TGTGTTAGCAAGGAGGAGACGGCATACGAGCAGTACTTC.